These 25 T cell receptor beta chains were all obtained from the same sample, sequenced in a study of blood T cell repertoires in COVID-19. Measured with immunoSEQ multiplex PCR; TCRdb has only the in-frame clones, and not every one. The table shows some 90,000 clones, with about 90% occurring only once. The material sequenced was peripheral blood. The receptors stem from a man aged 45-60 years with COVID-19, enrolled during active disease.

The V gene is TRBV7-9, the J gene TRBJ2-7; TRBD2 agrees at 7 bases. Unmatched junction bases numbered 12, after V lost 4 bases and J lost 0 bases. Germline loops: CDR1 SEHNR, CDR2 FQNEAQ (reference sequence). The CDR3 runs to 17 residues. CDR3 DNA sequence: TGTGCCAGCAGCTCGAGGAGTACTGGCGGGGGCTCCTACGAGCAGTACTTC. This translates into CASSSRSTGGGSYEQYF.

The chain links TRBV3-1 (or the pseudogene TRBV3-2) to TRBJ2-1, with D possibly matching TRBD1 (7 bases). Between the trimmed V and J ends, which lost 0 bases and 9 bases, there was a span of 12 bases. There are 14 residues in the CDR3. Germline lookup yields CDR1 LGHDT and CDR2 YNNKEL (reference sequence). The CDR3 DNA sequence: TGTGCCAGCAGCCAAGATGCAGGGGGAGGTGAGCAGTTCTTC. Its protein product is CASSQDAGGGEQFF.

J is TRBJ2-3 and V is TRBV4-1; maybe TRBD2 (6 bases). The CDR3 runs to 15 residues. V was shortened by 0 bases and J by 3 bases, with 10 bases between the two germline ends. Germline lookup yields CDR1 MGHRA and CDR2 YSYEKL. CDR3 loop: CASSQDRGTTDTQYF. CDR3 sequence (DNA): TGCGCCAGCAGCCAAGATCGGGGGACGACAGATACGCAGTATTTT.

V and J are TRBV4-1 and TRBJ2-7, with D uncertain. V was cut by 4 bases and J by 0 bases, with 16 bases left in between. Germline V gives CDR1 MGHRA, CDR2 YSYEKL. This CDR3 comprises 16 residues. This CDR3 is CASSPSPLISSYEQYF. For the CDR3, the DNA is TGCGCCAGCAGCCCCTCCCCGTTAATTAGCTCCTACGAGCAGTACTTC.

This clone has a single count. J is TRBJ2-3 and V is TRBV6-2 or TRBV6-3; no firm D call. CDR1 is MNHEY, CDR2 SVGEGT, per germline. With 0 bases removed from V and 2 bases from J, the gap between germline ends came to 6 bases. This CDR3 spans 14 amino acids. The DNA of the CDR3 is TGTGCCAGCAGTTACTCCTCTAACACAGATACGCAGTATTTT. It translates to CASSYSSNTDTQYF.

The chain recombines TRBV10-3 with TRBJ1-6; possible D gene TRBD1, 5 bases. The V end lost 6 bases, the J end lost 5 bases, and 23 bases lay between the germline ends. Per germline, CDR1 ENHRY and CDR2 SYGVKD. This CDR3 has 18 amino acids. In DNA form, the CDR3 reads TGTGCCATCAGCCTCGGTCTTAGGGGAGGGCAGGATAATTCACCCCTCCACTTT. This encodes CAISLGLRGGQDNSPLHF.

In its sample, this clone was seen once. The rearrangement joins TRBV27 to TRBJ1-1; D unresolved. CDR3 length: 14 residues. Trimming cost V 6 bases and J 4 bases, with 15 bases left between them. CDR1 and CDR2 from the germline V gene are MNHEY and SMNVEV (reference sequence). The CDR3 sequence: CASRITPLATEAFF. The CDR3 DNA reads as TGTGCCAGCAGGATCACACCCTTGGCCACTGAAGCTTTCTTT.

The CDR3 is CASSLMGGYNEQFF. Here the CDR3 DNA reads TGCGCCAGCAGCTTGATGGGGGGCTACAATGAGCAGTTCTTC. The chain employs TRBV5-1 and TRBJ2-1; the D gene is possibly TRBD2 (6 bases). This CDR3 has 14 residues. Trimming shortened V by 1 base and J by 3 bases, and 8 bases separated the two germline ends. In germline, CDR1 is SGHRS, CDR2 YFSETQ.

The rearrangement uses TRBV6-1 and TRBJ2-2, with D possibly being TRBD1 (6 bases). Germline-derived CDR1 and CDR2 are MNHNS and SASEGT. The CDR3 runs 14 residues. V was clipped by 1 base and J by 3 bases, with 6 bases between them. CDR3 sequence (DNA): TGTGCCAGCAGTGAAGGGACAGACACCGGGGAGCTGTTTTTT. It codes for CASSEGTDTGELFF.

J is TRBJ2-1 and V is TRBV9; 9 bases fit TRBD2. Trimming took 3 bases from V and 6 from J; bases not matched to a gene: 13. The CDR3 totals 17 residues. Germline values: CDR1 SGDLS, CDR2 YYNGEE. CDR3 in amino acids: CASSAAPSSGSLNEQFF. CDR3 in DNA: TGTGCCAGCAGCGCCGCCCCCAGTAGCGGGAGCCTCAATGAGCAGTTCTTC.

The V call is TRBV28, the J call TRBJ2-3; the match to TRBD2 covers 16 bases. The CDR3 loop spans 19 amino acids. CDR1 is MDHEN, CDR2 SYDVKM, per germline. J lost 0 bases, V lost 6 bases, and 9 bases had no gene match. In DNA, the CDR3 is TGTGCCAGCAGCATCGGGACTAGCGGGGGGGGATATAGCACAGATACGCAGTATTTT. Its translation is CASSIGTSGGGYSTDTQYF. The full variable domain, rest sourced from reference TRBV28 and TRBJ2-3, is DVKVTQSSRYLVKRTGEKVFLECVQDMDHENMFWYRQDPGLGLRLIYFSYDVKMKEKGDIPEGYSVSREKKERFSLILESASTNQTSMYLCASSIGTSGGGYSTDTQYFGPGTRLTVL.

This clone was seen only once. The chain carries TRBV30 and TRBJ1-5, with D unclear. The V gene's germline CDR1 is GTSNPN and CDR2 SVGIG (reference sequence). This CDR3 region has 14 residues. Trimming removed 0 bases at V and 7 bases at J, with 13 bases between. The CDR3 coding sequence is TGTGCCTGGAGTGTCTCCAGTCGGGGACAGCCCCAGCATTTT. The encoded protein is CAWSVSSRGQPQHF.

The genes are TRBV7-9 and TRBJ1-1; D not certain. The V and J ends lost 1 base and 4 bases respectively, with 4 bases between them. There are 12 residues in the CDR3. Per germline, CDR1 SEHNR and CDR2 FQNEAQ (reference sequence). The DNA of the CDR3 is TGTGCCAGCAGCTTAGGTCTCACTGAAGCTTTCTTT. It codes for CASSLGLTEAFF.

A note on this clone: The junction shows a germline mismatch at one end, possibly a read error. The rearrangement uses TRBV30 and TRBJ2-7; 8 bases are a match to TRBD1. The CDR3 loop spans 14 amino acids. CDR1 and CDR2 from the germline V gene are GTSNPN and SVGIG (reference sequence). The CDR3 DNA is TGTGCCTGGAGAAGACAGGGGTCCTCCAACGAGCAGTACTTC. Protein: CAWRRQGSSNEQYF.

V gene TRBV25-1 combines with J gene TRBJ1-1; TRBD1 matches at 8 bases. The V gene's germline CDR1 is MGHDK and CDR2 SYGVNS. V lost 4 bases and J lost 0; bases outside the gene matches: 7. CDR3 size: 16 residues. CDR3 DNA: TGTGCCAGCAGTGGCCTTGGACAGGGTTTGAACACTGAAGCTTTCTTT. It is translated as CASSGLGQGLNTEAFF.

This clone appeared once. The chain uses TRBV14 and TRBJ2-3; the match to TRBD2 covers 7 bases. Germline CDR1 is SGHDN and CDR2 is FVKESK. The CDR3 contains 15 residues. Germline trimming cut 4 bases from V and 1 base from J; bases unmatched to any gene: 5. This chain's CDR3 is CASSRVRGGTDTQYF. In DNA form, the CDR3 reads TGTGCCAGCAGCCGAGTACGGGGGGGCACAGATACGCAGTATTTT.

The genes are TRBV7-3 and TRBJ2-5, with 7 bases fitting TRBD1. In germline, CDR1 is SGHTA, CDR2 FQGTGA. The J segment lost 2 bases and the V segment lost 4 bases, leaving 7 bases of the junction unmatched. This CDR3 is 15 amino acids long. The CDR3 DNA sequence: TGTGCCAGCAGCTCGACGGGGACAGCTCAAGAGACCCAGTACTTC. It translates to CASSSTGTAQETQYF.

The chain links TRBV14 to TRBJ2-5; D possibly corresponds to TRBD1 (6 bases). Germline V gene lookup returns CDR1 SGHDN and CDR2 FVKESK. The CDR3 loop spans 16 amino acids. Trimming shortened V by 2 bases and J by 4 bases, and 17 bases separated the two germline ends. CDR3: CASSQTGRGSGETQYF. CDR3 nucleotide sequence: TGTGCCAGCAGCCAAACCGGCAGGGGCTCTGGAGAGACCCAGTACTTC.

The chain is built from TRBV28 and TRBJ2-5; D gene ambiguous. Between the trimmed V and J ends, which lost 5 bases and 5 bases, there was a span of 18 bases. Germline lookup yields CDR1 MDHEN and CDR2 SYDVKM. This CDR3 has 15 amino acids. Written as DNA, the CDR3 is TGTGCCAGCAGTCCCCTCCCCCTCAACGGGGAGACCCAGTACTTC. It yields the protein CASSPLPLNGETQYF. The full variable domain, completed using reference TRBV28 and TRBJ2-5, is DVKVTQSSRYLVKRTGEKVFLECVQDMDHENMFWYRQDPGLGLRLIYFSYDVKMKEKGDIPEGYSVSREKKERFSLILESASTNQTSMYLCASSPLPLNGETQYFGPGTRLLVL.

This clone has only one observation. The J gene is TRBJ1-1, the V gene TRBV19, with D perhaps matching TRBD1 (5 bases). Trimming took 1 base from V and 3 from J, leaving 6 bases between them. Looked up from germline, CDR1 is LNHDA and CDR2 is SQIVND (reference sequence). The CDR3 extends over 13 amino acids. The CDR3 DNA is TGTGCCAGTAGTATAGCAGGGTACACTGAAGCTTTCTTT. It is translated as CASSIAGYTEAFF.

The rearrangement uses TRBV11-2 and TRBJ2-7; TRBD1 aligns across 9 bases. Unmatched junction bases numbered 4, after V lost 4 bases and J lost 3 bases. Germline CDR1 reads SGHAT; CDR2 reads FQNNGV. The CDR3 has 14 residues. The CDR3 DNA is TGTGCCAGCAGCTCAAGGACAGGGGACTACGAGCAGTACTTC. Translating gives CASSSRTGDYEQYF.

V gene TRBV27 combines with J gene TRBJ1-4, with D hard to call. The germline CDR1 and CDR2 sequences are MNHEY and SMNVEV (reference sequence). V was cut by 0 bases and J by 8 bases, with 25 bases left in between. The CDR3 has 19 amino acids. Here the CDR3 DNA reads TGTGCCAGCAGTTTATCACCCCGCCAACGCGGGGTTTTAGGGGAAAAACTGTTTTTT. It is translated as CASSLSPRQRGVLGEKLFF.

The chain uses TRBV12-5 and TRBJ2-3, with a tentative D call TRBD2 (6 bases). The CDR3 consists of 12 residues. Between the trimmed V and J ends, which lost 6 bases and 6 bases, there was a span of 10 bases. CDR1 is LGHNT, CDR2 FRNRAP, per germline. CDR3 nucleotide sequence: TGTGCTAGTGGCCCTGGGGGGGATACGCAGTATTTT. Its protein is CASGPGGDTQYF.

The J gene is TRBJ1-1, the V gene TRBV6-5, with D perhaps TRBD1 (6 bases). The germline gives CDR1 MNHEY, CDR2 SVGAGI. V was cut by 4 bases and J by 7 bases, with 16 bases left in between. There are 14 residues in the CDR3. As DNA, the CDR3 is TGTGCCAGCAGTTTGGGACATCAAAGCGATGAAGCTTTCTTT. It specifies CASSLGHQSDEAFF.

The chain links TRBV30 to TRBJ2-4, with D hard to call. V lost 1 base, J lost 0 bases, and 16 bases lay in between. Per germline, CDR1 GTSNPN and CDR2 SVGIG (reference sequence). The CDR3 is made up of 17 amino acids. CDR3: CAWSEPFLLLAKNIQYF. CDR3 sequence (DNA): TGTGCCTGGAGTGAGCCCTTCCTACTGCTAGCCAAAAACATTCAGTACTTC.